What follows are 10 T cell receptor beta chains derived from one specimen sequenced in a study of T cell repertoires in cytomegalovirus infection (dated by TCRdb to about 2019). Antigen specificity for these receptors is unknown. The reads were generated on an Illumina HiSeq 1500. TCRdb cleaned the public reads at Q25 with fastp, built clones with MiXCR and kept in-frame beta chains. Rows with one shared CDR3 protein collapse into an entry with the most common genes and DNA. This sample holds around 340,000 distinct CDR3 sequences; 25% to 30% were observed only once. The top ten hold around 18% of the sample. Per the publication, the treatment or condition label means: in vitro stimulation with specific CMV peptide epitopes to enrich CMV-specific T cells. This specimen consisted of cultured PBMCs, obtained from culture after CMV antigen stimulation. The source of these receptors is a human donor in good health (CMV status not recorded). Some clones in this sample may be carry-over from other donors' samples.

This clonotype was detected a few times. This rearrangement joins TRBV3-1 to TRBJ2-7; D is ambiguous. Germline CDR1 is LGHDT and CDR2 is YNNKEL (reference sequence). The CDR3 contains 13 residues. Trimming removed 3 bases from V and 0 bases from J, with 6 bases in between. CDR3 in amino acids: CASSHRHSYEQYF. CDR3 DNA sequence: TGTGCCAGCAGCCATCGACACTCCTACGAGCAGTACTTC.

The rearrangement joins TRBV11-2 to TRBJ1-6; D is uncertain. This CDR3 has 15 residues. Germline-derived CDR1 and CDR2 are SGHAT and FQNNGV. V was cut by 2 bases and J by 9 bases, with 14 bases left in between. The CDR3, as DNA: TGTGCCAGCAGCTTACGGGGTACTGGCGGTTCACCCCTCCACTTT. Its protein is CASSLRGTGGSPLHF.

In its sample, this clonotype was seen a few times. V is TRBV6-1 and J is TRBJ1-1, with D maybe TRBD1 (5 bases). V shed 1 base and J shed 8 bases, with 11 bases lying between them. Germline V gene data show CDR1 as MNHNS and CDR2 as SASEGT. This CDR3 has 13 amino acids. The CDR3 region has the DNA TGTGCCAGCAGTGAAGTACAAGGGGCCGAAGCTTTCTTT. Its translation is CASSEVQGAEAFF.

There are a few counts of this clonotype. The chain joins TRBV4-2 to TRBJ2-2, with TRBD2 identical over 7 bases. Per germline, CDR1 LGHNA and CDR2 YNFKEQ. CDR3 size: 16 residues. V trimming: 4 bases; J trimming: 7 bases; junction bases outside the gene matches: 12. The CDR3 nucleotides read TGTGCCAGCAGCCCTGGGGGGGAGCTTAGTGGCGGGGAGCTGTTTTTT. Amino acids: CASSPGGELSGGELFF.

The chain has TRBV28 and TRBJ2-3, with TRBD2 as a possible D gene (6 bases). Trimming took off 9 bases at V and 1 base at J, with 17 bases between the two ends. CDR1 is MDHEN and CDR2 is SYDVKM in the germline V gene. This CDR3 contains 15 residues. CDR3 DNA sequence: TGTGCCAGTTCTAGGGCGGGATCAGGCACAGATACGCAGTATTTT. Its protein is CASSRAGSGTDTQYF.

In DNA form, the CDR3 reads TGTGCCAGCAGCTTAGCGGGCAGTCCCCAAGAGACCCAGTACTTC. Encoded protein: CASSLAGSPQETQYF. V is TRBV7-9 and J is TRBJ2-5; D remains ambiguous. The CDR3 is 15 residues long. The germline CDR1 and CDR2 sequences are SEHNR and FQNEAQ (reference sequence). V lost 0 bases and J 1 base, leaving 9 bases between the germline ends.

CDR3 DNA sequence: TGCAGCGTCCCCGCGGACAGGGCGTTTGGCTACACCTTC. Protein sequence: CSVPADRAFGYTF. The V and J genes are TRBV29-1 and TRBJ1-2, with 8 positions matching TRBD1. The V gene end was trimmed by 6 bases and the J gene end by 7 bases; junction bases not matched to a gene: 10. This CDR3 spans 13 amino acids. Germline assignment: CDR1 SQVTM and CDR2 ANQGSEA. Using reference TRBV29-1 and TRBJ1-2 for the parts outside the CDR3, the full variable domain is SAVISQKPSRDICQRGTSLTIQCQVDSQVTMMFWYRQQPGQSLTLIATANQGSEATYESGFVIDKFPISRPNLTFSTLTVSNMSPEDSSIYLCSVPADRAFGYTFGSGTRLTVV.

In this sample, this clonotype turned up many times. The chain joins TRBV19 to TRBJ1-6, with D possibly TRBD1 on 5 matching bases. The V end was cut by 5 bases, the J end by 6 bases, with 8 bases between. Germline V gene sequence: CDR1 LNHDA, CDR2 SQIVND (reference sequence). The CDR3 covers 13 residues. CDR3 sequence: CASSPGFNSPLHF. The CDR3 DNA reads TGTGCCAGTAGTCCAGGGTTTAATTCACCCCTCCACTTT. Supplemented by reference TRBV19 and TRBJ1-6, the full variable domain reads DGGITQSPKYLFRKEGQNVTLSCEQNLNHDAMYWYRQDPGQGLRLIYYSQIVNDFQKGDIAEGYSVSREKKESFPLTVTSAQKNPTAFYLCASSPGFNSPLHFGNGTRLTVT.

The V gene is TRBV30, the J gene TRBJ2-2, with TRBD1 matching over 7 bases. This CDR3 is built from 14 residues. Germline CDR1 reads GTSNPN; CDR2 reads SVGIG (reference sequence). After removal of 8 bases from V and 5 bases from J, the junction contained 11 bases not matched to a gene. In DNA, the CDR3 is TGTGCCCGTCTCCGGGACAGAGGAACCGGGGAGCTGTTTTTT. This codes for CARLRDRGTGELFF. The full variable domain, in which reference TRBV30 and TRBJ2-2 provide the parts outside the CDR3, is SQTIHQWPATLVQPVGSPLSLECTVEGTSNPNLYWYRQAAGRGLQLLFYSVGIGQISSEVPQNLSASRPQDRQFILSSKKLLLSDSGFYLCARLRDRGTGELFFGEGSRLTVL.

The CDR3 protein is CASSVASGTGGYGYTF. CDR3 coding DNA: TGTGCCAGCAGTGTAGCTTCCGGGACAGGTGGCTATGGCTACACCTTC. The rearrangement links TRBV28 to TRBJ1-2; 8 bases align to TRBD1. The CDR3 is made up of 16 amino acids. The germline gives CDR1 MDHEN, CDR2 SYDVKM. V lost 5 bases, J lost 4 bases, and 12 bases stayed unmatched.